The source of this TCR beta chain is a study of cytomegalovirus exposure and HLA in healthy donors. General study results and limits: The finding came from a later analysis; first-cohort TCR clusters tended to co-occur in the 110 or so validation repertoires.

The CDR3 consists of 13 residues. Germline assignment: CDR1 GTSNPN and CDR2 SVGIG (reference sequence). Trimming stripped 4 bases from V and 1 base from J, with 8 bases between. Comments on this clone: Its antigen is not identified.

The repertoire was sequenced with immunoSEQ multiplex PCR; TCRdb's copy has only in-frame clones and lacks some. The sample contains roughly 150,000 clones, 85% to 90% of which appear only once. The source is a woman aged 18-35 years in good health and CMV-seropositive. The chain joins TRBV30 to TRBJ1-5; no firm D call. The sequenced material came from PBMCs. DNA for the CDR3: TGTGCCTGGAAGGCAGGCAGCAATCAGCCCCAGCATTTT. It is translated as CAWKAGSNQPQHF.